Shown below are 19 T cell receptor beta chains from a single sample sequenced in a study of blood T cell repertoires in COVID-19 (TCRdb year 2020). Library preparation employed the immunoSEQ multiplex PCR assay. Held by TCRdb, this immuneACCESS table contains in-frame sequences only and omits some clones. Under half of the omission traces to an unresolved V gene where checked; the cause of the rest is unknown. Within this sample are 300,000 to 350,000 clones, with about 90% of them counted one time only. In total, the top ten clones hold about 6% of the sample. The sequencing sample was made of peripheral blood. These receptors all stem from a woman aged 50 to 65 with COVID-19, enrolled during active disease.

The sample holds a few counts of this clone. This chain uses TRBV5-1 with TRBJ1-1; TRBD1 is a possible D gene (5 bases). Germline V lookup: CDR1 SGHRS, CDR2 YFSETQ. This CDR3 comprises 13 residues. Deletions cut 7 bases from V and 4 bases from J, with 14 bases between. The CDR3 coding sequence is TGCGCCAGCGGGGGGGAAGTAGGCACTGAAGCTTTCTTT. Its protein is CASGGEVGTEAFF.

CDR3 residues: CASSQQRTGTYEQYF. Written as DNA, the CDR3 is TGCGCCAGCAGCCAACAGCGAACGGGTACCTACGAGCAGTACTTC. This chain joins TRBV4-3 and TRBJ2-7; D ambiguous. V was trimmed by 2 bases and J by 2 bases, leaving 13 bases between them. Germline CDR1 and CDR2: LGHNA and YSLEER. The CDR3 totals 15 residues.

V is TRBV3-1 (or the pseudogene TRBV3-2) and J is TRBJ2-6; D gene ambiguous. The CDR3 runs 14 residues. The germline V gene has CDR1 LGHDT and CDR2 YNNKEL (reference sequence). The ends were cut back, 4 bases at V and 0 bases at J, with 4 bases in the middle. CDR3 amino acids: CASSPVSGANVLTF. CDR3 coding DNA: TGTGCCAGCAGCCCCGTCTCTGGGGCCAACGTCCTGACTTTC.

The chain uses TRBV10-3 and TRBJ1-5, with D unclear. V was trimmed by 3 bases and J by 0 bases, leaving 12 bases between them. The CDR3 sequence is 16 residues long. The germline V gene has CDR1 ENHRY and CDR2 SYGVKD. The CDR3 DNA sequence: TGTGCCATCAGTGAAGGAGTGATTATTAGCAATCAGCCCCAGCATTTT. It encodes CAISEGVIISNQPQHF.

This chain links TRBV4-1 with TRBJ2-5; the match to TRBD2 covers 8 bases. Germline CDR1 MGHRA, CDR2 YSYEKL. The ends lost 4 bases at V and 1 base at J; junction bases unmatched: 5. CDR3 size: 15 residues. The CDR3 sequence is CASSPGAGGQETQYF. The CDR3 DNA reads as TGCGCCAGCAGCCCTGGGGCGGGGGGCCAAGAGACCCAGTACTTC.

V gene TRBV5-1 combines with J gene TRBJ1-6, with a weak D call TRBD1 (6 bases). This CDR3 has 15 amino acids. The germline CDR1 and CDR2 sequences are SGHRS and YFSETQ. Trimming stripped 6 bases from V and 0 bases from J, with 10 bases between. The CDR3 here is CASKDRSSYNSPLHF. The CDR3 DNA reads TGCGCCAGCAAAGACAGGAGCTCCTATAATTCACCCCTCCACTTT.

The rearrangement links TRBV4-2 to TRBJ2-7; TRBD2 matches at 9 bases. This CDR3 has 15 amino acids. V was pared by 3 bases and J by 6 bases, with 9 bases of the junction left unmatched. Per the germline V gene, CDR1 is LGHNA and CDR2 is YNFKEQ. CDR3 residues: CASSQLAGAPSEQYF. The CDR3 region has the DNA TGTGCCAGCAGCCAGTTAGCGGGAGCCCCAAGCGAGCAGTACTTC.

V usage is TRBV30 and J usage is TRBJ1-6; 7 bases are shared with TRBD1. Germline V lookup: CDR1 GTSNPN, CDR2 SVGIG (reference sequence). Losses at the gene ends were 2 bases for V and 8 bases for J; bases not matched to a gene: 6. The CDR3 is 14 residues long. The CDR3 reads CAWSPDRADSPLHF. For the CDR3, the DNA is TGTGCCTGGAGTCCCGACAGGGCTGATTCACCCCTCCACTTT.

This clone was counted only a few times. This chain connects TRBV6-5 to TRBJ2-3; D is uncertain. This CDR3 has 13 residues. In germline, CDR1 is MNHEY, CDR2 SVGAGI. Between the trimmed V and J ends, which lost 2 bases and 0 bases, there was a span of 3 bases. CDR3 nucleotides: TGTGCCAGCAGTTACCATAGCACAGATACGCAGTATTTT. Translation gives CASSYHSTDTQYF.

As DNA, the CDR3 is TGCGCCAGCAGCCGGACAGGGGGTACGGACAATGAGCAGTTCTTC. It encodes CASSRTGGTDNEQFF. The V and J genes are TRBV5-1 and TRBJ2-1, with 10 bases matching TRBD1. CDR1 SGHRS and CDR2 YFSETQ come from the germline V gene. This CDR3 contains 15 residues. V was pared by 4 bases and J by 5 bases, with 6 bases of the junction left unmatched.

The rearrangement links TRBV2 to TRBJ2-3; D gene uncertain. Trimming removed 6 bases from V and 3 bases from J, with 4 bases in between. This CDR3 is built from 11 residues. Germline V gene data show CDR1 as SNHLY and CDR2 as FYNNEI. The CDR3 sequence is CASRATDTQYF. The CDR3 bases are TGTGCCAGCAGGGCAACAGATACGCAGTATTTT. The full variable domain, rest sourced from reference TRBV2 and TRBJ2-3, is EPEVTQTPSHQVTQMGQEVILRCVPISNHLYFYWYRQILGQKVEFLVSFYNNEISEKSEIFDDQFSVERPDGSNFTLKIRSTKLEDSAMYFCASRATDTQYFGPGTRLTVL.

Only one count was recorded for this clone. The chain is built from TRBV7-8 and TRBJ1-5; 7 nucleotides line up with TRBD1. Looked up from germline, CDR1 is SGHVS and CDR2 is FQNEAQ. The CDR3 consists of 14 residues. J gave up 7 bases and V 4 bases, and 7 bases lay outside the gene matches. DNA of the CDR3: TGTGCCAGCAGCTCACAGGGGCAGGGACAGCCCCAGCATTTT. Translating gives CASSSQGQGQPQHF.

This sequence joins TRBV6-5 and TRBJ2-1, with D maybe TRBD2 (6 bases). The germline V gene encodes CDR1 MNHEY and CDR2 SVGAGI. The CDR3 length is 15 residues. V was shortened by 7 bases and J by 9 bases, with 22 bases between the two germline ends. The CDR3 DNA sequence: TGTGCCAGCACTGGCTCAGCGGGCTTAACAATTGAGCAGTTCTTC. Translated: CASTGSAGLTIEQFF.

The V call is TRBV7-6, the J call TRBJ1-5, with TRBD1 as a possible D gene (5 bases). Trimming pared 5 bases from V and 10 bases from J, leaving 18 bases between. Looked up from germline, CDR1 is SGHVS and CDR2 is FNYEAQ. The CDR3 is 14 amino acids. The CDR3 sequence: CASSAEDRISPQHF. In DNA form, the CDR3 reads TGTGCCAGCAGCGCCGAAGACAGAATCAGCCCCCAGCATTTT.

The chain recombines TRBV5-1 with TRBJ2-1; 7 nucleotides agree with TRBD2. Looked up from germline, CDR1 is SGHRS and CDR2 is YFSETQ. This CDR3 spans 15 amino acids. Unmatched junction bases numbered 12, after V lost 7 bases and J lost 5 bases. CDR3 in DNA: TGCGCCAGCCGAGCGCAAGCCGGGACTAACAATGAGCAGTTCTTC. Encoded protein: CASRAQAGTNNEQFF.

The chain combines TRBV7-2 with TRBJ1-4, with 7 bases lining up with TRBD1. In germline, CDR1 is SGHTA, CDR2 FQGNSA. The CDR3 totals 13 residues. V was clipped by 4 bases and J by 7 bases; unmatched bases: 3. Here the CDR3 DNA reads TGTGCCAGCAGCTGGGACAGAGGTGAAAAACTGTTTTTT. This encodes CASSWDRGEKLFF.

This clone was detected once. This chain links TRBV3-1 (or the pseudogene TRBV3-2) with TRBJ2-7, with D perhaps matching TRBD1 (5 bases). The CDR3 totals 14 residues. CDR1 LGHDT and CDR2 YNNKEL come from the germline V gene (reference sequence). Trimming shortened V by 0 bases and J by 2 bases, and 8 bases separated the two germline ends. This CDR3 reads CASSQEPRAYEQYF. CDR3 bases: TGTGCCAGCAGCCAAGAGCCCAGGGCCTACGAGCAGTACTTC.

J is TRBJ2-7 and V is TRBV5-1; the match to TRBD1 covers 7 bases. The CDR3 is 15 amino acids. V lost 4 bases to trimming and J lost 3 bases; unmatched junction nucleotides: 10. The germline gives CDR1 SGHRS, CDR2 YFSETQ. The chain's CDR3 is CASSQRGGQNYEQYF. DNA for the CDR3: TGCGCCAGCAGCCAGAGAGGGGGACAGAACTACGAGCAGTACTTC.

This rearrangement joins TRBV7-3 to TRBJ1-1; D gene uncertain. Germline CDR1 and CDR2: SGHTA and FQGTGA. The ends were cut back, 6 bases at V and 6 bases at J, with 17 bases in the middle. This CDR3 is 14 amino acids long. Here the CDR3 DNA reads TGTGCCAGCAGTTTACGAGCAGCGGGCTCTGAAGCTTTCTTT. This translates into CASSLRAAGSEAFF.